This TCR beta chain was recovered during a study of cytomegalovirus exposure and HLA in healthy donors (dated 2017 in TCRdb). Background for the entire study: In an earlier analysis of some 610 of the donors, 276 Gb of sequence data and 90 million to 130 million unique TCR beta sequences from roughly 200 million T cells were reported. A later genetic analysis took genome-wide SNP genotypes for about 60% of the roughly 670 donors and used that subset as a discovery cohort. In addition to the first cohort of 650 to 750 subjects, a separate validation cohort of approximately 110 different subjects was used. Both class I and class II loci were covered by HLA typing, at four-digit resolution. On average, about 200,000 unique TCR beta nucleotide sequences were sequenced per donor among some 420 genotyped donors of the cohort, with about 19% of those sequences being non-productive. All discovery cohort repertoires had been generated on a single sequencing platform. To decide whether each TCR beta V gene segment behaved as functional or pseudogenic, an earlier analysis of approximately 590 of the donors relied on high-throughput TCR beta sequencing. Using immunosequencing, the study profiled T cell repertoires from 500 to 800 subjects and related those repertoires to cytomegalovirus serostatus. A later analysis re-examined previously published TCR beta repertoires from roughly 650 donors and added high-resolution HLA genotyping to investigate patterns of TCR occurrence. In the later analysis, no new phenotypic data were used to find candidate immune exposures; instead, reliance was placed on TCR beta sequences and their occurrence across donors. The study aimed to test whether cataloging public T cell receptors could reveal signatures of past pathogen exposure. Among the roughly 390 genotyped donors, about 85% belonged to the genetic ancestry cluster associated with self-reported Caucasian donors. The study combined high-throughput TCR immunosequencing, statistical association of individual TCRs with disease status, and machine learning to predict cytomegalovirus infection status. Donor age, sex, ethnicity and CMV serostatus were compiled together with the repertoire data. An early release covering 550 to 700 HLA-typed donors comprised 250 to 350 gigabases of sequencing data and 85 million to 100 million unique TCR sequences. Typing coverage varied by locus: about 620-630 donors for A, B, C, DRB1 and DQB1; approximately 520 for DQA1; over 600 for DPA1; roughly 450 for DPB1. About five DR-DQ haplotypes were handled as single units for association and clustering, since linkage in the cohort was strong. Broader findings and caveats from the paper: In a later genetic analysis, a missense DCLRE1C variant was associated with V-gene and J-gene trimming of TCR beta chains, and the association was replicated in an independent cohort. According to a later analysis, most CMV-associated TCR beta chains appeared to be HLA-restricted, and the HLA associations seemed to be driven largely by CMV exposure. In vitro tests confirmed that a few of the cytomegalovirus-associated TCR beta chains recognize cytomegalovirus antigens. Most TCR sequences were observed very rarely across donors, whereas some public TCRs were present in many individuals. Broadly in line with IMGT annotations, most TCR beta V segments showed up in productive rearrangements about 90% or about 30% of the time in an earlier analysis of 587 of the donors. Roughly uniform sequencing depth across donors was assumed in presence/absence analyses, although this assumption may not hold. CMV serostatus was the only immune exposure information available for the cohort. The cohort was sequenced for TCR beta chains only, and without alpha or paired-chain data the features that could be detected were limited. Assigning TCR associations to individual alleles was difficult when HLA alleles, especially DR and DQ, strongly co-occurred. Some IMGT-functional V segments, including TRBV6-2 and TRBV6-3, could not be distinguished by the 87-base-pair reads and were therefore excluded. A cluster of highly shared sequence variants was judged likely to represent a technical artifact of the sequencing pipeline. Linkage disequilibrium might explain the correlated functional status among segregating V segments, but an unknown experimental factor could not be excluded. At a false discovery rate of 0.05, a later analysis linked 16,000 or so TCR beta sequences to specific HLA alleles. In a later analysis, several top co-occurrence clusters were reported to appear linked to parvovirus B19, influenza, CMV and Epstein-Barr virus. A total of 150 or so TCR beta chains were listed by the study as associated with cytomegalovirus. Cytomegalovirus status was reported to be diagnosed by the classifier with high specificity and sensitivity in both the original and validation cohorts. In a later analysis, HLA-associated TCR beta chains were found to be more clonally expanded and to have lower generation probabilities than equally common non-associated chains. In a later genetic analysis, fewer N-insertions in productive TCRs were reported among donors in an Asian-associated ancestry cluster than the roughly 640-donor mean. A further reported finding was that TCR beta sequences accurately predicted the HLA-A and HLA-B alleles for most subjects in the first cohort. According to the authors, the approach could potentially be generalized to other disease states and immunological phenotypes. Because some donors lacked HLA typing at each locus, the association tests relied only on the typed subset. According to a later analysis, TCR association rates differed among HLA loci, with DRB1 alleles showing the most associated TCRs and HLA-C alleles showing the fewest. Because counts were too low, 15 to 20 rarely observed V segments, including chromosome 9 orphons, were excluded from the earlier analysis of around 590 of the donors.

The cohort consisted of 650 to 850 healthy bone marrow donors. At the time of sampling, every cohort member was nominally healthy, though immune exposures that went unrecorded were likely present. The donor was CMV seronegative and belonged to the group of 352 seronegative cohort members. Every donor gave a peripheral blood sample, and the peripheral blood mononuclear cells from that sample were used for TCR beta sequencing. The Qiagen DNeasy Blood Extraction Kit was used to extract genomic DNA from the blood cell samples. Receptor libraries were prepared by the immunoSEQ multiplex PCR assay. The multiplex PCR relied on a mix of 60 forward primers for TCR Vbeta segments and 13 reverse primers for TCR Jbeta segments. Amplification of the CDR3 region of rearranged TCR beta genes was performed with a multiplex PCR assay on genomic DNA. The Illumina HiSeq System was used to sequence the amplified TCR beta libraries as 87-base-pair reads. The original methods were these. In a later analysis, approximately 74 million unique TCR beta chains were counted across the approximately 640 repertoires, and around 10 million of these chains were shared by at least two donors. A nearest-neighbor algorithm error-corrected the raw reads and collapsed the reads into unique sequences, merging closely related sequences to remove PCR and sequencing errors. To assign V, D and J gene segments, CDR3 sequences were aligned to IMGT reference sequences. For a sequence to be retained, a match of at least six nucleotides to both a V gene segment and a J gene segment was required. A rearrangement was called productive if the CDR3 had no stop codons and remained in frame with V and J, and every other rearrangement was called non-productive. CDR3 was defined by IMGT convention, running from the second conserved V-encoded cysteine to the conserved J-encoded phenylalanine. In an earlier analysis of more than 550 of the donors, sequences lacking an unambiguous match to a single V gene segment were excluded. An earlier analysis of 450 to 650 of the donors called V segments functional above 56.7% productive rearrangements and segregating when the between-donor standard deviation exceeded 5%. A statistical classification framework was built for diagnosing cytomegalovirus status from the catalog of TCR beta chain sequences. In a later analysis, TCR nucleotide sequences were compared against IMGT/GENE-DB human TR gene sequences so that V and J genes could be assigned. Using the TCRdist pipeline, a later analysis assigned CDR3 sequences along with most-parsimonious VDJ recombination scenarios. In a later analysis, each TCR beta chain was defined by its CDR3 amino acid sequence together with its V-gene family, and reads without a unique V-gene family were excluded. In a later analysis, approximately 640 highly shared, low-generation-probability nucleotide sequences were removed to address suspected cross-contamination and a sequencing artifact. In a later analysis, a clonal expansion index for each public chain was calculated from normalized within-repertoire ranks of inferred template counts. In a later analysis, generation probabilities were computed using a VDJ recombination model fitted to out-of-frame rearrangements, and the results were checked against IGoR. Hypergeometric tests were used in a later analysis to score TCR-TCR, TCR-HLA and TCR-CMV co-occurrence, with a repertoire-size bias correction applied to the TCR pairs. To estimate false discovery rates, a later analysis permuted the HLA or CMV assignments 20 times. In a later analysis, co-occurring TCRs were grouped with DBSCAN, and TCRdist sequence similarity was added when clustering was performed within HLA-allele-positive subsets. Repertoires with fewer than 30,000 or more than 120,000 public chains were left out of co-occurrence clustering, as were about 5 repertoires with anomalous nucleotide sharing. TCRdb limited this immuneACCESS table to in-frame rearrangements with V and J called. A share of clones is missing; checked studies link under half to unresolved V genes, and the rest is unexplained. That table furnishes V, J and clone size, whereas the DNA furnished D and trimming. The sample table lists 130,000 or so clones, about two thirds of them with a count of one. The ten largest clones represent roughly 2.5% of the sample.

CDR3 length: 17 amino acids, cysteine to phenylalanine. Only the CDR3 DNA stays, 51 bases, in frame from base 1. V lost 1 base and J lost 0 bases, and the count of bases not matched to a germline gene is 3. The germline V gene (reference sequence) specifies SEHNR as CDR1 and FQNEAQ as CDR2. Worth noting for this clone: Its cognate antigen has yet to be identified. Per-base quality was not reported, and no clone a single base away is much larger than it.

The sequenced sample consisted of PBMCs. This TCR was recovered from a woman between 40 and 50 years old in good health and CMV-seronegative. The chain employs TRBV7-9 and TRBJ2-3; 11 central nucleotides agree with TRBD2. The CDR3 corresponds to CASSLGTSGRSTDTQYF. The DNA reads TGTGCCAGCAGCTTAGGGACTAGCGGGCGTAGCACAGATACGCAGTATTTT. Full variable domain (CDR3 extended with the reference TRBV7-9 and TRBJ2-3 proteins): DTGVSQNPRHKITKRGQNVTFRCDPISEHNRLYWYRQTLGQGPEFLTYFQNEAQLEKSRLLSDRFSAERPKGSFSTLEIQRTEQGDSAMYLCASSLGTSGRSTDTQYFGPGTRLTVL.